These 19 T cell receptor beta chains came from one sample sequenced in a study of blood T cell repertoires in COVID-19. The data were produced by immunoSEQ multiplex PCR, yet TCRdb's version contains in-frame clones alone and is incomplete. The table lists 270,000 or so clones, 88% of them singletons. The sample comprised PBMCs or T cells enriched from blood (not recorded which). The receptors here all came from a woman aged 40-49 years with acute COVID-19.

This clone occurred many times. The V call is TRBV5-1, the J call TRBJ2-1; 9 nucleotides align to TRBD2. The V segment lost 0 bases and the J segment 8 bases; nucleotides outside the gene matches: 9. Germline V gene data show CDR1 as SGHRS and CDR2 as YFSETQ. The CDR3 length is 16 residues. CDR3 sequence (DNA): TGCGCCAGCAGCTTGGGTAATAGCGGGAGTGGGGATGAGCAGTTCTTC. Protein sequence: CASSLGNSGSGDEQFF.

This chain joins TRBV18 and TRBJ1-5, with 12 positions matching TRBD1. The CDR3 length is 18 residues. The V gene end was trimmed by 2 bases and the J gene end by 5 bases; junction bases not matched to a gene: 10. The V gene's germline CDR1 is KGHSH and CDR2 LQKENI. CDR3 DNA sequence: TGTGCCAGCTCACCAATCAGCCCCGGGACAGGGGGCGATCAGCCCCAGCATTTT. This gives the protein CASSPISPGTGGDQPQHF.

On this clone itself: A much larger clone differs by one base, so this may be a read error. In the same sample, other DNA sequences code for this CDR3. The chain joins TRBV19 to TRBJ2-1; TRBD2 agrees at 12 bases. The CDR3 runs 18 residues. In germline, CDR1 is LNHDA, CDR2 SQIVND (reference sequence). With V trimmed by 6 bases and J by 0 bases, 9 bases remained unmatched. CDR3 sequence (DNA): TGTGCCAGTAGCAACACAGTGGGACTAGCGGGCTCCTACAATGAGCAGTTCTTC. It specifies CASSNTVGLAGSYNEQFF.

As for this clone: Additional DNA sequences in this sample encode the identical CDR3. The chain employs TRBV5-1 and TRBJ1-2; weak D call: TRBD1 (6 bases). Trimming cost V 0 bases and J 5 bases, with 11 bases left between them. In germline, CDR1 is SGHRS, CDR2 YFSETQ. The CDR3 totals 14 residues. The CDR3 sequence is CASSLAATGYGYTF. The CDR3 DNA reads TGCGCCAGCAGCTTGGCTGCCACAGGGTATGGCTACACCTTC.

In its sample, this clone was seen once. This chain links TRBV27 with TRBJ2-3; TRBD1 is a possible D gene (6 bases). The CDR3 length is 20 residues. V gave up 3 bases and J gave up 0 bases, with 25 bases separating them. CDR1 is MNHEY, CDR2 SMNVEV, per germline (reference sequence). The CDR3 is CASSFRPWGQGVTSTDTQYF. The CDR3 nucleotides read TGTGCCAGCAGTTTTCGTCCATGGGGACAAGGGGTCACTAGCACAGATACGCAGTATTTT.

The J gene is TRBJ2-7, the V gene TRBV11-3; the D gene is possibly TRBD1 (6 bases). The CDR3 consists of 14 residues. V lost 4 bases to trimming and J lost 3 bases, with 13 bases between them. CDR1 and CDR2 (germline): SGHNT, YENEEA. The CDR3 protein is CASSSHRDLYEQYV. As DNA, the CDR3 is TGTGCCAGCAGCTCCCACAGGGACCTCTACGAGCAGTACGTC.

The chain carries TRBV10-3 and TRBJ1-5; no clear D. The ends were cut back, 0 bases at V and 0 bases at J, with 12 bases in the middle. CDR1 is ENHRY, CDR2 SYGVKD, per germline. The CDR3 spans 17 residues. CDR3 bases: TGTGCCATCAGTGAGTCTGTATCAGGATATAGCAATCAGCCCCAGCATTTT. This sequence encodes CAISESVSGYSNQPQHF.

The chain carries TRBV5-8 and TRBJ1-4; D is possibly TRBD1 (5 bases). Germline lookup yields CDR1 SGHTS and CDR2 YDEGEE. V was clipped by 1 base and J by 8 bases, with 9 bases between them. The CDR3 is 13 residues long. The CDR3 DNA reads TGTGCCAGCAGCTTGCAGGGAGGCGAAAAACTGTTTTTT. Protein: CASSLQGGEKLFF.

The sample holds one count of this clone. The chain joins TRBV18 to TRBJ2-3, with D possibly matching TRBD2 (7 bases). CDR3 length: 16 residues. Germline V gene data show CDR1 as KGHSH and CDR2 as LQKENI. The ends were cut back, 3 bases at V and 2 bases at J, with 15 bases in the middle. DNA for the CDR3: TGTGCCAGCTCACCGAGGGGGAGGGCCAACACAGATACGCAGTATTTT. This translates into CASSPRGRANTDTQYF.

The chain has TRBV24-1 and TRBJ2-1, with 8 bases that match TRBD2. Per germline, CDR1 KGHDR and CDR2 SFDVKD. This CDR3 is 12 amino acids long. The trim removed 6 bases at V and 8 bases at J, leaving 2 bases unmatched. CDR3 loop: CATSQTSDEQFF. The CDR3 DNA reads TGTGCCACCAGTCAGACTAGCGATGAGCAGTTCTTC.

The rearrangement uses TRBV5-4 and TRBJ1-6; TRBD1 might be the D (5 bases). The CDR3 has 17 amino acids. Germline V gene data show CDR1 as SGHNT and CDR2 as YYREEE (reference sequence). V lost 4 bases to trimming and J lost 7 bases, with 21 bases between them. For the CDR3, the DNA is TGTGCCAGCAGCCGACCGGACGGGGGAGGTATGAATTCACCCCTCCACTTT. It yields the protein CASSRPDGGGMNSPLHF.

The J gene is TRBJ1-2, the V gene TRBV29-1, with TRBD1 matching 9 bases. V shed 6 bases, J shed 2 bases, and the junction held 4 bases outside the gene matches. Germline CDR1 and CDR2: SQVTM and ANQGSEA. This CDR3 comprises 13 residues. CDR3 amino acids: CSVPDRGNYGYTF. The CDR3 bases are TGCAGCGTCCCGGACAGGGGAAACTATGGCTACACCTTC.

This chain connects TRBV2 to TRBJ2-7, with 9 bases lining up with TRBD1. Germline lookup yields CDR1 SNHLY and CDR2 FYNNEI. V lost 5 bases, J lost 6 bases, and 8 bases stayed unmatched. The CDR3 extends over 14 amino acids. DNA for the CDR3: TGTGCCAGCAGTACCGGGACAGGGTACTCCGAGCAGTACTTC. Its protein is CASSTGTGYSEQYF.

The rearrangement uses TRBV5-6 and TRBJ2-1; 13 bases are shared with TRBD2. J gave up 0 bases and V 3 bases, and 9 bases lay outside the gene matches. CDR1 SGHDT and CDR2 YYEEEE come from the germline V gene. The CDR3 loop spans 19 amino acids. The CDR3 bases are TGTGCCAGCAGCTCCCGACTAGCGGGAGGCCCGAGCTCCTACAATGAGCAGTTCTTC. This encodes CASSSRLAGGPSSYNEQFF.

In this sample, this clone turned up a few times. This chain uses TRBV19 with TRBJ2-7; the match to TRBD1 covers 7 bases. The germline V gene encodes CDR1 LNHDA and CDR2 SQIVND (reference sequence). The V and J ends lost 5 bases and 5 bases, in that order; junction bases with no gene match: 6. There are 13 residues in the CDR3. This CDR3 reads CASSVGQVHEQYF. The CDR3 DNA is TGTGCCAGTAGTGTAGGACAGGTGCACGAGCAGTACTTC.

This clone was detected once. The chain recombines TRBV7-9 with TRBJ2-2; D is unclear. The CDR3 is 18 residues long. CDR1 and CDR2 (germline): SEHNR, FQNEAQ (reference sequence). V shed 1 base and J shed 1 base, with 16 bases lying between them. The CDR3 DNA reads TGTGCCAGCAGCTTAGTTGGTAAAGGCCGACTGAACACCGGGGAGCTGTTTTTT. Residues: CASSLVGKGRLNTGELFF.

The chain recombines TRBV28 with TRBJ1-1, with D possibly matching TRBD1 (6 bases). V was clipped by 0 bases and J by 6 bases, with 14 bases between them. CDR1 is MDHEN, CDR2 SYDVKM, per germline. The CDR3 has 15 amino acids. CDR3 in amino acids: CASSLWGAARAEAFF. The CDR3 DNA sequence: TGTGCCAGCAGTTTATGGGGGGCGGCTCGTGCTGAAGCTTTCTTT.

This clone was seen just once. V gene TRBV11-2 combines with J gene TRBJ2-3; D gene uncertain. The CDR3 extends over 14 amino acids. Trimming shortened V by 2 bases and J by 5 bases, and 11 bases separated the two germline ends. Germline CDR1 and CDR2: SGHAT and FQNNGV. CDR3 amino acids: CASSLRVFGDTQYF. DNA of the CDR3: TGTGCCAGCAGCTTACGGGTTTTTGGAGATACGCAGTATTTT.

Details on this clone: The junction departs from germline at one end; a sequencing error may be responsible. This chain connects TRBV3-1 (or the pseudogene TRBV3-2) to TRBJ2-4; TRBD2 aligns across 9 bases. The germline gives CDR1 LGHDT, CDR2 YNNKEL (reference sequence). CDR3 size: 13 residues. CDR3 DNA sequence: TGTGCCAGCAGCCAAGTCGGTAGCGGGAGAAGTCACTTC. Protein: CASSQVGSGRSHF.